The sequence of this T cell receptor beta chain was determined in a study of cytomegalovirus exposure and HLA in healthy donors (dated by TCRdb to 2016 to 2017). Context from the whole study: An earlier analysis of roughly 500 of the donors reported 276 Gb of sequence data and 117 million unique TCR beta sequences obtained from 180 million or so T cells. Roughly 300 gigabases of sequencing data and 70 million to 100 million unique TCR sequences made up an early release that covered about 640 HLA-typed donors. Of the roughly 390 genotyped donors, around 81% fell in the genetic ancestry cluster associated with self-reported Caucasian donors. The aim of the study was to test whether cataloging public T cell receptors could identify signatures of past pathogen exposure. Using immunosequencing, the study profiled T cell repertoires from 500 to 800 subjects and related those repertoires to cytomegalovirus serostatus. Besides the first cohort of approximately 710 subjects, a separate validation cohort made up of around 120 different subjects was used. To predict cytomegalovirus infection status, the study brought together high-throughput TCR immunosequencing, statistical association of individual TCRs with disease status, and machine learning. A later analysis re-analyzed previously published TCR beta repertoires from roughly 600 donors and added high-resolution HLA genotyping to study TCR occurrence patterns. In the later analysis, no new phenotypic data were used to find candidate immune exposures; instead, reliance was placed on TCR beta sequences and their occurrence across donors. To decide whether each TCR beta V gene segment behaved as functional or pseudogenic, an earlier analysis of 587 of the donors relied on high-throughput TCR beta sequencing. Alongside the repertoire data, information on donor age, sex, ethnicity and CMV serostatus was compiled. A later genetic analysis used genome-wide SNP genotypes for about three fifths of the 666 donors, treating that subset as a discovery cohort. Every discovery cohort repertoire had been produced on one sequencing platform. HLA typing included class I and class II loci at four-digit resolution. The number of typed donors differed by locus: about 629-640 for A, B, C, DRB1 and DQB1; 500 to 550 for DQA1; 606 for DPA1; and roughly 450 for DPB1. Because of strong linkage in the cohort, five DR-DQ haplotypes were treated as single units for association and clustering. Among roughly 400 genotyped donors of the cohort, an average of around 250,000 unique TCR beta nucleotide sequences was sequenced per donor, of which 15% to 20% were non-productive. The paper's findings and limits, for the study overall: While some public TCRs were present in many individuals, most TCR sequences turned up only very rarely across donors. The cohort was sequenced for TCR beta chains only, and without alpha or paired-chain data the features that could be detected were limited. Broadly in line with IMGT annotations, most TCR beta V segments showed up in productive rearrangements about 87% or about 30% of the time in an earlier analysis of approximately 600 of the donors. It was suggested by the authors that the approach could potentially be generalized to other disease states and immunological phenotypes. In a later analysis, several top co-occurrence clusters were reported to appear linked to parvovirus B19, influenza, CMV and Epstein-Barr virus. In a later analysis, HLA-associated TCR beta chains showed more clonal expansion and lower generation probabilities than non-associated chains that were equally common. Compared with the roughly 670-donor mean, donors in an Asian-associated ancestry cluster had fewer N-insertions in productive TCRs, according to a later genetic analysis. In the study, some 160 TCR beta chains were listed as associated with cytomegalovirus. A later analysis found that most CMV-associated TCR beta chains appeared HLA-restricted, with HLA associations seemingly driven largely by CMV exposure. HLA typing was unavailable for some donors at each locus, so association tests used only the typed subset. Because counts were too low, 15 to 20 rarely observed V segments, including chromosome 9 orphons, were excluded from the earlier analysis of some 540 of the donors. The classifier was reported to diagnose cytomegalovirus status with high specificity and sensitivity in both the original cohort and the validation cohort. Roughly uniform sequencing depth across donors was assumed in presence/absence analyses, although this assumption may not hold. The 87-base-pair reads could not distinguish some IMGT-functional V segments, including TRBV6-2 and TRBV6-3, so those segments were excluded. A group of highly shared sequence variants was considered likely to be a technical artifact of the sequencing pipeline. A further reported finding was that TCR beta sequences accurately predicted the HLA-A and HLA-B alleles for most subjects in the first cohort. Immune exposure information for the cohort was limited to CMV serostatus. Correlated functional status among segregating V segments might reflect linkage disequilibrium, but an unknown experimental factor could not be ruled out. A later genetic analysis associated a missense DCLRE1C variant with V-gene and J-gene trimming of TCR beta chains, and an independent cohort replicated the association. A few of the identified cytomegalovirus-associated TCR beta chains were confirmed in vitro to be specific for cytomegalovirus antigens. According to a later analysis, TCR association rates differed among HLA loci, with DRB1 alleles showing the most associated TCRs and HLA-C alleles showing the fewest. At a false discovery rate of 0.05, a later analysis linked around 17,000 TCR beta sequences to specific HLA alleles. Strong co-occurrence of HLA alleles, especially DR and DQ, made assigning TCR associations to individual alleles difficult.

CDR1 and CDR2 were assigned from the germline V gene (reference sequence) as SGHNT and YYREEE. Reading from cysteine to phenylalanine, the CDR3 counts 14 amino acids. Only the CDR3 region is kept as DNA, spanning 42 bases read in frame from base 1. V trim: 3 bases; J trim: 4 bases; unmatched bases: 1. The protocol used for the library was the immunoSEQ multiplex PCR assay. The multiplex PCR relied on a mix of 60 forward primers for TCR Vbeta segments and 13 reverse primers for TCR Jbeta segments. The CDR3 region of rearranged TCR beta genes was amplified from genomic DNA with a multiplex PCR assay. On the Illumina HiSeq System, the amplified TCR beta libraries were sequenced as 87-base-pair reads. From the authors' description of their analysis: A later analysis counted approximately 74 million unique TCR beta chains across the 550 to 700 repertoires, and some 11 million of these chains were shared by at least two donors. Raw reads were error-corrected and collapsed into unique sequences with a nearest-neighbor algorithm that merged closely related sequences to remove PCR and sequencing errors. CDR3 sequences were aligned to IMGT reference sequences to assign V, D and J gene segments. For a sequence to be retained, a match of at least six nucleotides to both a V gene segment and a J gene segment was required. Rearrangements were called productive when the CDR3 lacked stop codons and stayed in frame with V and J; all others were non-productive. Following IMGT convention, CDR3 was defined as the stretch from the second conserved V-encoded cysteine to the conserved J-encoded phenylalanine. The earlier analysis of some 580 of the donors excluded any sequence lacking an unambiguous match to a single V gene segment. An earlier analysis of a few hundred of the donors called V segments functional above 56.7% productive rearrangements and segregating when the between-donor standard deviation exceeded 5%. A statistical classification framework was built to diagnose cytomegalovirus status from the catalog of TCR beta chain sequences. A later analysis assigned V and J genes by comparing TCR nucleotide sequences with IMGT/GENE-DB human TR gene sequences. A later analysis assigned CDR3 sequences and most-parsimonious VDJ recombination scenarios with the TCRdist pipeline. In a later analysis, every TCR beta chain was defined by the combination of its CDR3 amino acid sequence and its V-gene family, and reads without a unique V-gene family were dropped. In a later analysis, 500 to 700 highly shared, low-generation-probability nucleotide sequences were removed to address suspected cross-contamination and a sequencing artifact. A later analysis calculated a clonal expansion index for each public chain from normalized within-repertoire ranks of inferred template counts. Generation probabilities in a later analysis came from a VDJ recombination model fitted to out-of-frame rearrangements, and those results were checked against IGoR. Hypergeometric tests were used in a later analysis to score TCR-TCR, TCR-HLA and TCR-CMV co-occurrence, with a repertoire-size bias correction applied to the TCR pairs. In a later analysis, false discovery rates were estimated by permuting HLA or CMV assignments 20 times. A later analysis grouped co-occurring TCRs with DBSCAN, adding TCRdist sequence similarity when clustering within HLA-allele-positive subsets. For co-occurrence clustering, repertoires with fewer than 30,000 or more than 120,000 public chains were excluded, along with about five repertoires with anomalous nucleotide sharing. As stored in TCRdb, this immuneACCESS dataset retains in-frame rearrangements with V and J assigned. A fraction of the clones does not appear; measured against another copy, unresolved V genes explain less than half of the discrepancy, and the remainder lacks a known reason. That table gives V, J and clone size, and the DNA gave D and trimming. The sample table contains under 150,000 clones; only one count was recorded for 65% to 85% of them. More than 0.95% of the sample is taken by the ten largest.

Comments on this clone: Its antigen is currently not known. Base qualities are not recorded, but no much larger clone differs from it by a single base.

The cohort was made up of under 800 healthy bone marrow donors. Cohort members were all nominally healthy when sampled, although unrecorded immune exposures were likely present. The donor was CMV seronegative and was included in the group of 352 seronegative cohort members. A peripheral blood sample was collected from each donor, and TCR beta sequencing was performed on peripheral blood mononuclear cells. The Qiagen DNeasy Blood Extraction Kit was used to extract genomic DNA from the blood cell samples. This TCR came from a man over 45 in good health and CMV-seronegative. Specimen: PBMCs. This sequence uses TRBV5-4 and TRBJ1-2; TRBD1 aligns with 12 central bases. This receptor has the CDR3 CASSSGQGAYGYTF. DNA sequence: TGTGCCAGCAGCTCGGGACAGGGGGCCTATGGCTACACCTTC.